This passage covers 15 T cell receptor beta chains from one sample sequenced in a study of T-cell reconstitution after alpha-beta-depleted transplantation in children. Preparing the TCRbeta library involved the use of unique molecular identifiers. TCRdb re-called the PCR reads through MiXCR, storing one row per CDR3 protein. Here the sample spans under 50,000 distinct CDR3 sequences, 50% to 55% being singletons. The sequencing here drew on peripheral blood, taken before TCRalphabeta/CD19-depleted stem cell transplant. The receptors shown here come from a boy younger than two with SCID, due to receive a stem cell transplant.

The chain couples TRBV4-1 to TRBJ2-6, with D perhaps TRBD1 or TRBD2 (5 bases each). Trimming cost V 0 bases and J 6 bases, with 12 bases left between them. The CDR3 has 16 residues. Germline values: CDR1 MGHRA, CDR2 YSYEKL. The CDR3 reads CASSQDWGIQANVLTF. The CDR3 DNA reads TGCGCCAGCAGCCAAGATTGGGGGATTCAGGCCAACGTCCTGACTTTC.

The chain employs TRBV7-8 and TRBJ2-3, with D tentatively TRBD2 (5 bases). CDR1 and CDR2 from the germline V gene are SGHVS and FQNEAQ. V lost 9 bases and J lost 1, with 11 bases in between. This CDR3 spans 13 amino acids. CDR3 sequence: CASQLGGTDTQYF. CDR3 DNA: TGTGCCAGTCAGCTCGGGGGCACAGATACGCAGTATTTT.

This clonotype has more than one count but fewer than ten. V is TRBV12-5 and J is TRBJ1-2, with 8 bases that match TRBD1. V lost 9 bases, J lost 3 bases, and 6 bases stayed unmatched. The CDR3 spans 13 residues. Germline-derived CDR1 and CDR2 are LGHNT and FRNRAP. The CDR3 DNA sequence: TGTGCTAGCAGTGACAGGGGTTACTATGGCTACACCTTC. It encodes CASSDRGYYGYTF. Complete variable domain (other parts from reference TRBV12-5 and TRBJ1-2): DARVTQTPRHKVTEMGQEVTMRCQPILGHNTVFWYRQTMMQGLELLAYFRNRAPLDDSGMPKDRFSAEMPDATLATLKIQPSEPRDSAVYFCASSDRGYYGYTFGSGTRLTVV.

The chain recombines TRBV9 with TRBJ2-7, with D perhaps matching TRBD2 (6 bases). Trimming removed 3 bases from V and 1 base from J, with 14 bases in between. This CDR3 is built from 15 residues. The germline gives CDR1 SGDLS, CDR2 YYNGEE. The CDR3 nucleotides are TGTGCCAGCAGCGCAGGTGGGGGGAGGTCCTACGAGCAGTACTTC. Protein product: CASSAGGGRSYEQYF.

The gene calls are TRBV7-4 and TRBJ2-2; D is undetermined. CDR1 and CDR2 from the germline V gene are SGHVT and SQSDAQ. V was clipped by 2 bases and J by 6 bases, with 13 bases between them. The CDR3 has 15 amino acids. Written as DNA, the CDR3 is TGTGCCAGCAGCTTAAACTGGGAAAGTGCCGGGGAGCTGTTTTTT. Amino acid sequence: CASSLNWESAGELFF.

J is TRBJ2-3 and V is TRBV20-1; 7 bases agree with TRBD1. Germline-derived CDR1 and CDR2 are DFQATT and SNEGSKA (reference sequence). The CDR3 runs to 15 residues. J lost 11 bases, V lost 6 bases, and 20 bases had no gene match. DNA for the CDR3: TGCAGTGCCCAAGAGCTAGGGGGCAGCGTGGATGGGCAGTATTTT. This encodes CSAQELGGSVDGQYF.

The chain employs TRBV6-4 and TRBJ2-3, with 8 nucleotides matching TRBD2. Germline trimming cut 4 bases from V and 2 bases from J; bases unmatched to any gene: 8. CDR1 is MRHNA and CDR2 is SNTAGT in the germline V gene. The CDR3 loop spans 16 amino acids. CDR3 bases: TGTGCCAGCAGTGCCTCGACGGGGGGGTCCACAGATACGCAGTATTTT. It encodes CASSASTGGSTDTQYF.

This clonotype has just a few counts. V usage is TRBV10-3 and J usage is TRBJ2-2; TRBD2 matches 10 bases. V shed 2 bases, J shed 7 bases, and the junction held 4 bases outside the gene matches. The CDR3 covers 15 residues. Per germline, CDR1 ENHRY and CDR2 SYGVKD. This CDR3 is CAISEGLAEGGELFF. The CDR3 DNA reads as TGTGCCATCAGTGAGGGACTAGCGGAGGGCGGGGAGCTGTTTTTT.

This clonotype was counted between two and nine times. The chain has TRBV7-9 and TRBJ1-3; no firm D call. Germline V gene sequence: CDR1 SEHNR, CDR2 FQNEAQ (reference sequence). V dropped 6 bases and J dropped 0 bases, with 18 bases sitting between them. The CDR3 covers 17 residues. CDR3 in amino acids: CASSYLGLSHSGNTIYF. CDR3 DNA: TGTGCCAGCAGTTACTTGGGCCTCTCCCACTCTGGAAACACCATATATTTT.

The V and J genes are TRBV12-3 or TRBV12-4 and TRBJ2-7; TRBD1 aligns across 8 bases. The CDR3 is 14 amino acids. The trim removed 4 bases at V and 5 bases at J, leaving 7 bases unmatched. The CDR3 DNA follows: TGTGCCAGCAGTTCCTTGGACAGGGAGCACGAGCAGTACTTC. Protein sequence: CASSSLDREHEQYF.

The chain employs TRBV19 and TRBJ1-1; 7 bases are a match to TRBD1. V was pared by 3 bases and J by 1 base, with 5 bases of the junction left unmatched. The CDR3 totals 15 residues. Germline CDR1 reads LNHDA; CDR2 reads SQIVND (reference sequence). The CDR3 DNA reads TGTGCCAGTAGTATGGAAGGGGGCTGGAACACTGAAGCTTTCTTT. This gives the protein CASSMEGGWNTEAFF.

The chain recombines TRBV14 with TRBJ2-5; 10 bases match TRBD1. There are 15 residues in the CDR3. V lost 4 bases, J lost 5 bases, and 7 bases stayed unmatched. The germline V gene encodes CDR1 SGHDN and CDR2 FVKESK. CDR3 amino acids: CASSRRQGARETQYF. Here the CDR3 DNA reads TGTGCCAGCAGCCGGAGACAGGGGGCGCGTGAGACCCAGTACTTC. Full variable domain (remainder filled in from reference TRBV14 and TRBJ2-5): EAGVTQFPSHSVIEKGQTVTLRCDPISGHDNLYWYRRVMGKEIKFLLHFVKESKQDESGMPNNRFLAERTGGTYSTLKVQPAELEDSGVYFCASSRRQGARETQYFGPGTRLLVL.

This chain connects TRBV7-9 to TRBJ1-1; unclear D gene. Germline loops: CDR1 SEHNR, CDR2 FQNEAQ (reference sequence). Trimming left V 2 bases short and J 2 bases short, with 6 bases between. CDR3 length: 13 amino acids. CDR3 residues: CASSLPRNTEAFF. The CDR3 DNA sequence: TGTGCCAGCAGCTTACCGAGAAACACTGAAGCTTTCTTT.

This chain's CDR3 is CASSGGTFTDTQYF. The CDR3 coding sequence is TGTGCCAGCAGCGGGGGGACTTTCACAGATACGCAGTATTTT. V gene TRBV7-9 combines with J gene TRBJ2-3; TRBD2 is a possible D gene (6 bases). V was trimmed by 5 bases and J by 2 bases, leaving 11 bases between them. The CDR3 totals 14 residues. CDR1 SEHNR and CDR2 FQNEAQ come from the germline V gene (reference sequence).

This clonotype was detected only a few times. This CDR3 is CASSPNRDSGNTIYF. The CDR3 coding sequence is TGTGCCAGCAGCCCTAACAGGGACTCTGGAAACACCATATATTTT. V gene TRBV7-9 combines with J gene TRBJ1-3, with D perhaps matching TRBD1 (6 bases). The germline V gene encodes CDR1 SEHNR and CDR2 FQNEAQ (reference sequence). V lost 5 bases and J 0 bases, leaving 11 bases between the germline ends. The CDR3 runs to 15 residues.